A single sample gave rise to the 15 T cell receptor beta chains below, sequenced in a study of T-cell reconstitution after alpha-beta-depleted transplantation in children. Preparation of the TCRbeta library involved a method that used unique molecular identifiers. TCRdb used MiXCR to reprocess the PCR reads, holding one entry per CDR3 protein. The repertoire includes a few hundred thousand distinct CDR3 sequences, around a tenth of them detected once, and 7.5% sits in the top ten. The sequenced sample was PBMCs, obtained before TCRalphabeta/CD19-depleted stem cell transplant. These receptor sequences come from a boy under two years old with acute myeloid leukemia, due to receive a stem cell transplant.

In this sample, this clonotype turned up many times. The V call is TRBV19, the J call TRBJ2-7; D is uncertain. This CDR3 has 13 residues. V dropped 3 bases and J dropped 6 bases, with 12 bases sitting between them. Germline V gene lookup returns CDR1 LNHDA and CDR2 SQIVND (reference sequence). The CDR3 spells CASSMTWAGEQYF. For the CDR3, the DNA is TGTGCCAGTAGTATGACCTGGGCTGGCGAGCAGTACTTC.

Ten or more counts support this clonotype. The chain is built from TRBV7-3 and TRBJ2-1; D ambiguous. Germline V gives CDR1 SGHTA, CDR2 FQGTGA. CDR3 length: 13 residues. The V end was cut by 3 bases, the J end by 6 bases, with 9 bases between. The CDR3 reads CASSFIPSNEQFF. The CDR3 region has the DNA TGTGCCAGCAGCTTTATTCCCTCCAATGAGCAGTTCTTC.

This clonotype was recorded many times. The CDR3 DNA sequence: TGCGCCAGCAGCCAAGATTGGAGAGGGCTCGAAAAACTGTTTTTT. Its translation is CASSQDWRGLEKLFF. The gene calls are TRBV4-3 and TRBJ1-4; D is ambiguous. Trimming cost V 0 bases and J 8 bases, with 13 bases left between them. CDR1 and CDR2 (germline): LGHNA, YSLEER. The CDR3 loop spans 15 amino acids.

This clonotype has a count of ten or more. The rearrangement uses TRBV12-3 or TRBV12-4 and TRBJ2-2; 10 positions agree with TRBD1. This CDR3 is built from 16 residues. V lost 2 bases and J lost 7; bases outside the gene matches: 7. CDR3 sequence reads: CASSLYGGQGSGELFF. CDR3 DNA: TGTGCCAGCAGTTTATATGGGGGACAGGGGAGCGGGGAGCTGTTTTTT.

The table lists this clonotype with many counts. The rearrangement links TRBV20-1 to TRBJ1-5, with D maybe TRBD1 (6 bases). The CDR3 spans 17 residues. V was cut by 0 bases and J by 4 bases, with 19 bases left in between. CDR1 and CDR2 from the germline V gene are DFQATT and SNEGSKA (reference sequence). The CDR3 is CSARDGVIRGGNQPQHF. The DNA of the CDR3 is TGCAGTGCTAGAGATGGTGTCATTAGGGGGGGGAATCAGCCCCAGCATTTT.

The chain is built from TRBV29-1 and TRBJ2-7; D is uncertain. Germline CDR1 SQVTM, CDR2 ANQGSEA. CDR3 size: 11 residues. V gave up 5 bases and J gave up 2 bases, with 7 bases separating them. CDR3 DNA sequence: TGCAGCGTTTGGACGACCTACGAGCAGTACTTC. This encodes CSVWTTYEQYF.

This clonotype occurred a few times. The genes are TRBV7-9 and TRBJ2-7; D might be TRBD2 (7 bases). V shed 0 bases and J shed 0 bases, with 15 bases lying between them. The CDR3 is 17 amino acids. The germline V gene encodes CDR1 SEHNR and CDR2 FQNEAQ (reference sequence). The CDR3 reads CASSLAEGGGSSYEQYF. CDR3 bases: TGTGCCAGCAGCTTAGCCGAGGGGGGGGGGAGCTCCTACGAGCAGTACTTC.

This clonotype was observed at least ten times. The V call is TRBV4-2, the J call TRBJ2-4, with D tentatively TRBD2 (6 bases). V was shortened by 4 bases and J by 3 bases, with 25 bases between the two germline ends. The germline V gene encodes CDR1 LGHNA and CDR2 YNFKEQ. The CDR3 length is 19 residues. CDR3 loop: CASSRLTGVRGLVKNIQYF. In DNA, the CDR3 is TGTGCCAGCAGCCGTTTAACGGGGGTGAGGGGTCTCGTCAAAAACATTCAGTACTTC.

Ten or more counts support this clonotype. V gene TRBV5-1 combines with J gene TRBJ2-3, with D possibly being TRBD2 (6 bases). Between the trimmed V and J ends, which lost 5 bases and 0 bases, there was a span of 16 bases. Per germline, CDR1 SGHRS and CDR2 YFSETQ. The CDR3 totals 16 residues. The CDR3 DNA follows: TGCGCCAGCAGTCTTGGTGTGCGGGGAAGCACAGATACGCAGTATTTT. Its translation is CASSLGVRGSTDTQYF.

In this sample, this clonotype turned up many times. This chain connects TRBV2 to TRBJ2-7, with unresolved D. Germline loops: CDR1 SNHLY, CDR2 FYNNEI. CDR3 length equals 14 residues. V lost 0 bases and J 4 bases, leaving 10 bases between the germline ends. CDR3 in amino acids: CASSEAMGTYEQYF. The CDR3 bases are TGTGCCAGCAGTGAAGCGATGGGAACGTACGAGCAGTACTTC.

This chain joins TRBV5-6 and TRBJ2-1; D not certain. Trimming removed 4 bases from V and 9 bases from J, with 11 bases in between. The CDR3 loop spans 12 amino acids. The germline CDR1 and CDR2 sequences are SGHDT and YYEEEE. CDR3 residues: CASSLTELEQFF. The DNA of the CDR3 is TGTGCCAGCAGCCTGACTGAGCTTGAGCAGTTCTTC.

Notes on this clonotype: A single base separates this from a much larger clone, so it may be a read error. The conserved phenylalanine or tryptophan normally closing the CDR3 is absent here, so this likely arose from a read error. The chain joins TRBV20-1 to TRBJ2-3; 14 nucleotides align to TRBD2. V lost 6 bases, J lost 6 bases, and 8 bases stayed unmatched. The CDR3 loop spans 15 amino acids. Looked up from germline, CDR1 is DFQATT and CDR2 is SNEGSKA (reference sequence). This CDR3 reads CSASPGLAGVDTQYV. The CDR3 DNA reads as TGCAGTGCAAGCCCGGGACTAGCGGGAGTGGATACGCAGTATGTT.

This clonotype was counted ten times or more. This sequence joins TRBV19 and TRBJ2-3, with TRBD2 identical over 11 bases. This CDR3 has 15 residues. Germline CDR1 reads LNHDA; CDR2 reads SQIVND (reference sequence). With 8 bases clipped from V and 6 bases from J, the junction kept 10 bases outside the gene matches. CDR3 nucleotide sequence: TGTGCCAGTTCCCCGGCTAGCGGGAGGTGGGATACGCAGTATTTT. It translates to CASSPASGRWDTQYF.

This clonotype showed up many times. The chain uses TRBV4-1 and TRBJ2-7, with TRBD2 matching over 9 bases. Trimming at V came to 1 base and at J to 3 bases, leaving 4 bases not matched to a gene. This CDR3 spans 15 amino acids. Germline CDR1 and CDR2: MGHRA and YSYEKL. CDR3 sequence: CASSQGERGDYEQYF. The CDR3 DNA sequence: TGCGCCAGCAGCCAAGGAGAGCGGGGGGACTACGAGCAGTACTTC.

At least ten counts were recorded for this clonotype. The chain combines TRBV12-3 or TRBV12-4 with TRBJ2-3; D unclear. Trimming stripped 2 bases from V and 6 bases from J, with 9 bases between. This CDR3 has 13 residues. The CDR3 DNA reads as TGTGCCAGCAGTTTATCATCTAAGGATACGCAGTATTTT. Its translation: CASSLSSKDTQYF.